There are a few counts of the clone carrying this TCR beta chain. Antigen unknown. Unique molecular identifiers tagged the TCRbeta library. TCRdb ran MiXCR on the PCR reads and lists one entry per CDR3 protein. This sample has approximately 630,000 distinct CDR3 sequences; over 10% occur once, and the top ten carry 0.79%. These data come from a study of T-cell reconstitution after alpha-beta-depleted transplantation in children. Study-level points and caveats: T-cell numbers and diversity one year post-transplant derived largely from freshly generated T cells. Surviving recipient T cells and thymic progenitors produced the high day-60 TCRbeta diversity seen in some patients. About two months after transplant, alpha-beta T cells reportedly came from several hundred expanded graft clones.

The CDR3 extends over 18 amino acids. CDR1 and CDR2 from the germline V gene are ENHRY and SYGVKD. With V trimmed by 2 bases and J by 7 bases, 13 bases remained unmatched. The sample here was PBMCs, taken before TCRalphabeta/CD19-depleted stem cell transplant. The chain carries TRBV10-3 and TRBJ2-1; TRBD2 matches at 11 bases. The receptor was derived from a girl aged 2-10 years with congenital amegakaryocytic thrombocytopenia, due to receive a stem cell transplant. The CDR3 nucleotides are TGTGCCATCAGTGAGGTAGCGGGAGGGTCATCGCGGGGGAATGAGCAGTTCTTC. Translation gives CAISEVAGGSSRGNEQFF.